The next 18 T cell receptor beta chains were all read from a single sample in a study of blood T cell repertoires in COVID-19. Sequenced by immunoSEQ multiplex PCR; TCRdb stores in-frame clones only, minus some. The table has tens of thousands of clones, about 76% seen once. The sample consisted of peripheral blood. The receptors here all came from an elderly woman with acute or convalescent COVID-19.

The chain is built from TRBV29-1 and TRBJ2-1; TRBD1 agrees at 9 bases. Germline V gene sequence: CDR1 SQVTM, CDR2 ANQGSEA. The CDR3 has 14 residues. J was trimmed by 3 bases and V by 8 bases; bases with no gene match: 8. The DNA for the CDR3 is TGCAGCCTCACACAGGGGGCCGGCTACAATGAGCAGTTCTTC. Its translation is CSLTQGAGYNEQFF.

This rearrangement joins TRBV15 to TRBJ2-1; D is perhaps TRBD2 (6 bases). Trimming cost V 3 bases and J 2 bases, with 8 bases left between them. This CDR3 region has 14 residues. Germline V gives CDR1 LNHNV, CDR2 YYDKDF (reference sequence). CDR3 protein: CATSSRTTYNEQFF. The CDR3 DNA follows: TGTGCCACCAGCAGTCGGACTACCTACAATGAGCAGTTCTTC.

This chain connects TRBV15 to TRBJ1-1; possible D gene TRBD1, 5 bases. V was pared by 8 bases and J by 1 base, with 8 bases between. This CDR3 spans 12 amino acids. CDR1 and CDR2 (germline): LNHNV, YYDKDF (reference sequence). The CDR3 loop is CATAGGNTEAFF. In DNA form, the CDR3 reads TGTGCCACCGCGGGGGGGAACACTGAAGCTTTCTTT.

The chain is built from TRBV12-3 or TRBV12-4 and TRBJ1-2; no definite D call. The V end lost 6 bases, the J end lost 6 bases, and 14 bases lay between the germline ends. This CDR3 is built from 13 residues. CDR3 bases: TGTGCCAGCAGCCCTCGGAGGGATGATGGCTACACCTTC. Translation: CASSPRRDDGYTF.

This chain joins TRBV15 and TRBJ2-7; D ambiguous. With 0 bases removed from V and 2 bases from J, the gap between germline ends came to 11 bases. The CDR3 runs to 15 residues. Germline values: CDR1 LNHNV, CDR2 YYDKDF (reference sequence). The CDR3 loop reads CATSRDMATTYEQYF. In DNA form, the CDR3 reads TGTGCCACCAGCAGAGATATGGCCACCACCTACGAGCAGTACTTC.

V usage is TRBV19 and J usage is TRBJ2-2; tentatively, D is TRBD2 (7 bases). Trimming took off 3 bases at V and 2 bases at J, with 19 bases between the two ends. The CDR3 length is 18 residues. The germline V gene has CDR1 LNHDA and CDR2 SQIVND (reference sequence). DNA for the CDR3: TGTGCCAGTAGTATCCGACAGGACGGGGGGCTTAACACCGGGGAGCTGTTTTTT. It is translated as CASSIRQDGGLNTGELFF.

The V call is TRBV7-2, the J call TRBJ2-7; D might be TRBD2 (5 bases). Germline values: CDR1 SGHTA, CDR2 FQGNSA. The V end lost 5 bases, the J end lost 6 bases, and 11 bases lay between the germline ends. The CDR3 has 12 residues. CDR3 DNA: TGTGCCAGCAGCCTCCTGGGAGTCGAGCAGTACTTC. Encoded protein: CASSLLGVEQYF.

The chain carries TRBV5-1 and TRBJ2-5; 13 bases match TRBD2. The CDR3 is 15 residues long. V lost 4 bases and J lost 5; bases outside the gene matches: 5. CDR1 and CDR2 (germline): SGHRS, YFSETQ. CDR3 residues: CASSTGTSGTETQYF. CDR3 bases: TGCGCCAGCAGCACCGGGACTAGCGGGACTGAGACCCAGTACTTC.

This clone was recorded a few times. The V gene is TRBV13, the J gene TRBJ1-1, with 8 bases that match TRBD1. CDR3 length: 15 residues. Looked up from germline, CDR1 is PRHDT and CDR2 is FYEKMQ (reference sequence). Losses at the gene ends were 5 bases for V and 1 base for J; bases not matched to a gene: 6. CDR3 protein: CASSATGDGNTEAFF. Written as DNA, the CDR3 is TGTGCCAGCAGCGCGACAGGGGACGGGAACACTGAAGCTTTCTTT.

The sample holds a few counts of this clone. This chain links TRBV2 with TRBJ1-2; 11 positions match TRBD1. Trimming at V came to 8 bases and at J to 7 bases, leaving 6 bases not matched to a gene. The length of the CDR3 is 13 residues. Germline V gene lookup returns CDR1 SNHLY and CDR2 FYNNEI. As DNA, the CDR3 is TGTGCCAGCCGTAGAGGACAGGGGGCTGGCTACACCTTC. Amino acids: CASRRGQGAGYTF.

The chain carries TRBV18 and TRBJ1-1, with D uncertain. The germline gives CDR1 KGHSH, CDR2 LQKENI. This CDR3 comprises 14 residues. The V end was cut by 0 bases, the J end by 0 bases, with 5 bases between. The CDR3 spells CASSPPTMNTEAFF. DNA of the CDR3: TGTGCCAGCTCACCACCCACTATGAACACTGAAGCTTTCTTT.

The CDR3 loop is CASSGRQGRDGYTF. The CDR3 DNA sequence: TGTGCCAGTAGTGGAAGGCAGGGGAGGGATGGCTACACCTTC. The V and J genes are TRBV19 and TRBJ1-2, with D perhaps matching TRBD1 (6 bases). The V gene lost 5 bases and the J gene lost 6 bases, with 16 bases spanning the gap. Germline V CDR1 and CDR2: LNHDA, SQIVND (reference sequence). The CDR3 sequence is 14 residues long.

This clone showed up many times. The CDR3 loop is CASSLLGGEDPHNEQFF. The CDR3 region has the DNA TGTGCCAGCAGCCTCCTTGGGGGCGAAGATCCCCACAATGAGCAGTTCTTC. The V gene is TRBV3-1 (or the pseudogene TRBV3-2), the J gene TRBJ2-1; D perhaps matches TRBD1 (6 bases). CDR1 is LGHDT, CDR2 YNNKEL, per germline (reference sequence). The V end lost 4 bases, the J end lost 5 bases, and 21 bases lay between the germline ends. CDR3 length: 17 residues.

The CDR3 region is CASSAGGLASDEQFF. CDR3 in DNA: TGTGCCAGCAGCGCGGGAGGACTAGCATCGGATGAGCAGTTCTTC. The J gene is TRBJ2-1, the V gene TRBV7-2, with 8 bases that match TRBD2. Germline V gene sequence: CDR1 SGHTA, CDR2 FQGNSA. The CDR3 has 15 amino acids. The trim removed 5 bases at V and 8 bases at J, leaving 11 bases unmatched.

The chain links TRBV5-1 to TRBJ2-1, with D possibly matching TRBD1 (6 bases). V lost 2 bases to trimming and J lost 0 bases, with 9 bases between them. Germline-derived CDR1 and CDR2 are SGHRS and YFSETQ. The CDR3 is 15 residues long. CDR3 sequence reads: CASSFQGSSYNEQFF. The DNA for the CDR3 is TGCGCCAGCAGCTTTCAGGGGAGCTCCTACAATGAGCAGTTCTTC.

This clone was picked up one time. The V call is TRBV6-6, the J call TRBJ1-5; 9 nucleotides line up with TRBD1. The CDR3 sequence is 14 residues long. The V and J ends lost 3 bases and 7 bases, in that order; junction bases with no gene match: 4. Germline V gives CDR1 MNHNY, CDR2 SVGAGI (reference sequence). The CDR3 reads CASSYGTGFQPQHF. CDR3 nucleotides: TGTGCCAGCAGTTATGGGACAGGGTTCCAGCCCCAGCATTTT.

CDR3 DNA sequence: TGTGCCAGTAGTAGACTAGCGGGAGCCAATGAGCAGTTCTTC. It specifies CASSRLAGANEQFF. The rearrangement links TRBV19 to TRBJ2-1, with 12 bases identical to TRBD2. The V gene's germline CDR1 is LNHDA and CDR2 SQIVND (reference sequence). J lost 6 bases, V lost 4 bases, and 1 base had no gene match. This CDR3 has 14 residues.

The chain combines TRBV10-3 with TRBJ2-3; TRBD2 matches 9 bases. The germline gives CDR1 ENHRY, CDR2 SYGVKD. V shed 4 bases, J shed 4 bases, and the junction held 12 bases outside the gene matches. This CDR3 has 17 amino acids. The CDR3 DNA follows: TGTGCCATCAGTGGGACTAGCGTTTCAAGGGGGGCAGATACGCAGTATTTT. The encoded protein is CAISGTSVSRGADTQYF.